A selection of T cell receptor beta chains follows, all from one sample in a study of T cells in Graves' hyperthyroidism and ophthalmopathy. TCRdb reprocessed the multiplex PCR reads via MiXCR and lists one record per CDR3 protein. The profile shows roughly 300,000 distinct CDR3 sequences, around 20% of them singletons. The sample consisted of blood. These receptors were collected from a woman between 45 and 60 years old with Graves' hyperthyroidism. Each CDR3 is given with its conserved first and last residue. D genes are given only for firm matches. Clone size is shown for a subset of rows, as once, few, many or a class of expanded clone.

TRBJ1-6,TRBV6-1,-,-,TGTGCCAGCAGGTCAACGATTGAATCTTCACCCCTCCACTTT,CASRSTIESSPLHF
TRBJ2-2,TRBV12-3/TRBV12-4,-,-,TGTGCCAGCACCTGGGAGGACACTAGGACCGGGGAGCTGTTTTTT,CASTWEDTRTGELFF
TRBJ2-7,TRBV20-1,-,-,TGCAGTGCTAGCATGACGAGGGATTTCTCCTACGAGCAGTACTTC,CSASMTRDFSYEQYF
TRBJ2-1,TRBV3-1,many,-,TGTGCCAGCAGCCTGCGGGATCTTGAGCAGTTCTTC,CASSLRDLEQFF
TRBJ1-5,TRBV5-1,-,-,TGCGCCAGCAGCTTGGAGGTGGGGAGCAATCAGCCCCAGCATTTT,CASSLEVGSNQPQHF
TRBJ2-7,TRBV3-1,many,-,TGTGCCAGCAGCCGCCCTGGGACGGTCTACGAGCAGTACTTC,CASSRPGTVYEQYF
TRBJ1-1,TRBV28,few,-,TGTGCCAGCAGCACCCCGGGACCCGAAGTCACTGAGGCTTTCTTT,CASSTPGPEVTEAFF
TRBJ2-5,TRBV7-8,many,TRBD2,TGTGCCAGCAGCTTAAGTAAGGCTAGCGGGAGTCTGCTGCAAGAGACCCAGTACTTC,CASSLSKASGSLLQETQYF
TRBJ1-1,TRBV4-1,few,TRBD1,TGCGCCAGCAGCCGGAACAGGGGGCCGGGGGCTTTCTTT,CASSRNRGPGAFF
TRBJ2-1,TRBV19,many,-,TGTGCCAGTAGTATAATCGGGGGTAGTATCTATGACAATGAGCAGTTCTTC,CASSIIGGSIYDNEQFF
TRBJ1-3,TRBV9,few,TRBD1,TGTGCCAGCAGCGTTCAAGACAGGGGAGGTGGAAACACCATATATTTT,CASSVQDRGGGNTIYF
TRBJ1-2,TRBV2,-,-,TGTGCCAGCAGTTTAGGATTCCTAATAGCTAACTATGGCTACACCTTC,CASSLGFLIANYGYTF
TRBJ1-5,TRBV30,many,-,TGTGCCTGGAGTCCGGACAGTCGTAGCAATCAGCCCCAGCATTTT,CAWSPDSRSNQPQHF
TRBJ2-5,TRBV6-5,-,-,TGTGCCAGCAGTTACTCGATGGGCGACCAAGAGACCCAGTACTTC,CASSYSMGDQETQYF
TRBJ2-5,TRBV28,few,TRBD2,TGTGCCAGCAGTTTAGGAGGTCTAGCGGGGACACAAGAGACCCAGTACTTC,CASSLGGLAGTQETQYF
TRBJ1-5,TRBV27,once,-,TGTGCCAGCAGTTCCTACGAGGAGGCGGCTCAGCCCCAGCATTTT,CASSSYEEAAQPQHF
TRBJ2-3,TRBV28,many,-,TGTGCCAGCTCCCCGTCAGGCACAGATACGCAGTATTTT,CASSPSGTDTQYF
TRBJ2-1,TRBV7-3,many,TRBD2,TGTGCCAGCAGCTTAAGGACTAGCGGGGGATACTACAATGAGCAGTTCTTC,CASSLRTSGGYYNEQFF
TRBJ1-6,TRBV5-1,few,-,TGCGCCAGCAGCTTGGTCCCTTGGACGGCCCAAAAGGGTTCACCCCTCCACTTT,CASSLVPWTAQKGSPLHF
TRBJ2-7,TRBV18,few,TRBD1,TGTGCCAGCTCACCAGGGACAGAGTGGGAGCAGTACTTC,CASSPGTEWEQYF